These 23 T cell receptor beta chains came from one sample sequenced in a study of cytomegalovirus exposure and HLA in healthy donors. The PCR contained 60 Vbeta and 13 Jbeta primers. Profiling relied on immunoSEQ multiplex PCR, and the TCRdb table lists in-frame clones only, not all of them. The sample includes 150,000 to 200,000 clones, around three quarters seen only once; the top ten take less than 2.5%. Sequenced material: PBMCs. The receptors here all came from a woman between 45 and 65 years old in good health and CMV-seronegative.

The chain joins TRBV27 to TRBJ1-2; 7 bases line up with TRBD1. Trimming at V came to 0 bases and at J to 2 bases, leaving 6 bases not matched to a gene. CDR1 MNHEY and CDR2 SMNVEV come from the germline V gene (reference sequence). The CDR3 contains 16 residues. In DNA, the CDR3 is TGTGCCAGCAGTTTATCCGTGGGGACAGTGAACTATGGCTACACCTTC. This sequence encodes CASSLSVGTVNYGYTF.

This clone was counted only a few times. J is TRBJ2-7 and V is TRBV14; D possibly corresponds to TRBD1 (6 bases). Germline loops: CDR1 SGHDN, CDR2 FVKESK. V lost 1 base to trimming and J lost 5 bases, with 15 bases between them. CDR3 length: 15 residues. This chain's CDR3 is CASSQARGTYNEQYF. The CDR3 coding sequence is TGTGCCAGCAGCCAAGCTAGGGGGACCTACAACGAGCAGTACTTC.

The chain combines TRBV28 with TRBJ2-7, with 8 positions matching TRBD1. CDR1 and CDR2 (germline): MDHEN, SYDVKM. The CDR3 contains 15 residues. With 4 bases clipped from V and 0 bases from J, the junction kept 5 bases outside the gene matches. The CDR3 loop reads CASSSTGVGSYEQYF. CDR3 in DNA: TGTGCCAGCAGTTCGACAGGGGTGGGCTCCTACGAGCAGTACTTC.

CDR3 nucleotide sequence: TGCGCCAGCAGCCAAGATTGGGGACAGAGCTATGGCTACACCTTC. It yields the protein CASSQDWGQSYGYTF. This chain uses TRBV4-3 with TRBJ1-2; 7 nucleotides line up with TRBD1. V lost 0 bases, J lost 4 bases, and 5 bases stayed unmatched. Germline loops: CDR1 LGHNA, CDR2 YSLEER. The CDR3 is 15 residues long.

The chain recombines TRBV7-2 with TRBJ2-3; D might be TRBD1 (6 bases). This CDR3 spans 12 amino acids. V lost 3 bases, J lost 10 bases, and 11 bases lay in between. Germline V gene lookup returns CDR1 SGHTA and CDR2 FQGNSA. The CDR3 here is CASSLQQGPQYF. The DNA of the CDR3 is TGTGCCAGCAGCTTGCAACAGGGTCCGCAGTATTTT.

The chain recombines TRBV6-4 with TRBJ2-3, with D possibly TRBD2 on 6 matching bases. This CDR3 is built from 15 residues. Germline V lookup: CDR1 MRHNA, CDR2 SNTAGT. V shed 8 bases and J shed 0 bases, with 15 bases lying between them. CDR3 bases: TGTGCCAGCTCCGATGGGGCGGGGAGCACAGATACGCAGTATTTT. Translating it yields CASSDGAGSTDTQYF.

The gene calls are TRBV6-5 and TRBJ1-4; D is unclear. In germline, CDR1 is MNHEY, CDR2 SVGAGI. The CDR3 is 15 residues long. V was clipped by 6 bases and J by 0 bases, with 11 bases between them. CDR3 residues: CASSRLGATNEKLFF. DNA of the CDR3: TGTGCCAGCAGCCGGTTAGGAGCAACTAATGAAAAACTGTTTTTT.

V and J are TRBV9 and TRBJ1-1, with D unclear. The CDR3 contains 17 residues. With 0 bases removed from V and 0 bases from J, the gap between germline ends came to 15 bases. The germline CDR1 and CDR2 sequences are SGDLS and YYNGEE. CDR3 amino acids: CASSVEYDIAMNTEAFF. For the CDR3, the DNA is TGTGCCAGCAGCGTAGAGTATGACATTGCCATGAACACTGAAGCTTTCTTT.

The chain combines TRBV6-5 with TRBJ2-3; weak D call: TRBD1 (6 bases). V lost 6 bases to trimming and J lost 3 bases, with 16 bases between them. Germline V gene lookup returns CDR1 MNHEY and CDR2 SVGAGI. There are 15 residues in the CDR3. CDR3 in DNA: TGTGCCAGCAGATCGCCGAAGGGGGAGACAGATACGCAGTATTTT. Translation: CASRSPKGETDTQYF.

Concerning this clone itself: One end of the junction does not line up with germline, which may come from a read error. The chain has TRBV6-1 and TRBJ1-1; D possibly corresponds to TRBD1 (5 bases). Germline CDR1 is MNHNS and CDR2 is SASEGT. The CDR3 is 13 residues long. As DNA, the CDR3 is TGTGCCGGCAGGGTCGGGAGTAGCACTGAAGCTTTCTTT. As protein: CAGRVGSSTEAFF.

The V and J genes are TRBV5-1 and TRBJ1-1; D remains unclear. CDR1 is SGHRS, CDR2 YFSETQ, per germline. The CDR3 runs 13 residues. V lost 1 base, J lost 0 bases, and 4 bases lay in between. CDR3 sequence: CASSLQMNTEAFF. The CDR3 coding sequence is TGCGCCAGCAGCTTGCAGATGAACACTGAAGCTTTCTTT.

This clone showed up just once. The CDR3 is CATSTRDSSYEQYF. DNA of the CDR3: TGTGCCACCAGCACCCGGGACAGTTCCTACGAGCAGTACTTC. The rearrangement uses TRBV15 and TRBJ2-7, with 7 bases identical to TRBD1. Germline CDR1 LNHNV, CDR2 YYDKDF (reference sequence). The CDR3 consists of 14 residues. V shed 4 bases, J shed 1 base, and the junction held 4 bases outside the gene matches.

Of note for this clone: The junction departs from germline at one end; a sequencing error may be responsible. The chain joins TRBV28 to TRBJ1-4; no clear D gene. Germline V gene sequence: CDR1 MDHEN, CDR2 SYDVKM. The CDR3 has 14 amino acids. CDR3 sequence (DNA): TGTGCCAGCAGTCGAGAAAGCGGATATGAAAAGCTGTTTTTT. Its translation is CASSRESGYEKLFF.

This clone was seen more than once but under ten times. This chain uses TRBV5-5 with TRBJ1-2, with 9 positions matching TRBD1. V lost 4 bases to trimming and J lost 3 bases; unmatched junction nucleotides: 7. The CDR3 loop spans 15 amino acids. In germline, CDR1 is SGHKS, CDR2 YYEKEE (reference sequence). The CDR3 nucleotides are TGTGCCAGCAGCCCACAGGGGGCGCATGACTATGGCTACACCTTC. Its translation: CASSPQGAHDYGYTF.

The chain employs TRBV7-2 and TRBJ1-1; D might be TRBD1 (6 bases). The CDR3 length is 16 residues. Germline lookup yields CDR1 SGHTA and CDR2 FQGNSA. V lost 1 base and J 1 base, leaving 13 bases between the germline ends. The CDR3 is CASSLVWSGANTEAFF. The CDR3 region has the DNA TGTGCCAGCAGCTTAGTGTGGTCAGGGGCGAACACTGAAGCTTTCTTT.

V is TRBV19 and J is TRBJ2-7, with 9 bases lining up with TRBD1. V lost 3 bases and J lost 2; bases outside the gene matches: 5. Germline V gene lookup returns CDR1 LNHDA and CDR2 SQIVND (reference sequence). This CDR3 contains 15 residues. CDR3 nucleotides: TGTGCCAGTAGTATGGGGGACAGGGCCCCCTACGAGCAGTACTTC. It encodes CASSMGDRAPYEQYF. The variable domain in full, with the rest retrieved from reference TRBV19 and TRBJ2-7, is DGGITQSPKYLFRKEGQNVTLSCEQNLNHDAMYWYRQDPGQGLRLIYYSQIVNDFQKGDIAEGYSVSREKKESFPLTVTSAQKNPTAFYLCASSMGDRAPYEQYFGPGTRLTVT.

The table lists this clone with a few counts. The chain uses TRBV7-3 and TRBJ1-1; no reliable D call. Germline lookup yields CDR1 SGHTA and CDR2 FQGTGA. Trimming removed 5 bases at V and 3 bases at J, with 10 bases between. This CDR3 has 13 amino acids. CDR3 DNA sequence: TGTGCCAGCAGCCCTAGAATGGACACTGAAGCTTTCTTT. Protein sequence: CASSPRMDTEAFF.

The chain has TRBV13 and TRBJ2-7; 10 bases are a match to TRBD2. The CDR3 totals 15 residues. CDR1 and CDR2 (germline): PRHDT, FYEKMQ (reference sequence). Trimming cost V 2 bases and J 4 bases; bases outside gene matches: 5. In DNA, the CDR3 is TGTGCCAGCAGCTTACAGCCTAGCGGGAGTTACGAGCAGTACTTC. This codes for CASSLQPSGSYEQYF.

This chain joins TRBV2 and TRBJ2-2, with TRBD2 matching over 14 bases. V trimming: 6 bases; J trimming: 4 bases; junction bases outside the gene matches: 4. The V gene's germline CDR1 is SNHLY and CDR2 FYNNEI. This CDR3 comprises 16 residues. In nucleotides, the CDR3 is TGTGCCAGCAGGGGGACTAGCGGGAGTCTCACCGGGGAGCTGTTTTTT. Amino acids: CASRGTSGSLTGELFF.

V gene TRBV11-2 combines with J gene TRBJ2-2, with TRBD1 matching 9 bases. V dropped 2 bases and J dropped 5; count of bases not matched to a gene: 9. The CDR3 totals 17 residues. The germline V gene encodes CDR1 SGHAT and CDR2 FQNNGV. CDR3 in amino acids: CASSLRTGASGTGELFF. The CDR3 region has the DNA TGTGCCAGCAGCTTAAGGACAGGGGCGTCCGGAACCGGGGAGCTGTTTTTT.

The gene calls are TRBV6-5 and TRBJ2-1, with no clear D. Germline V lookup: CDR1 MNHEY, CDR2 SVGAGI. V lost 0 bases, J lost 5 bases, and 2 bases lay in between. The CDR3 contains 12 residues. The CDR3, as DNA: TGTGCCAGCAGTTACTCTAACAATGAGCAGTTCTTC. Protein sequence: CASSYSNNEQFF.

In DNA form, the CDR3 reads TGTGCCAGCATGGGGCTCAGCTACAATGAGCAGTTCTTC. This gives the protein CASMGLSYNEQFF. V usage is TRBV5-4 and J usage is TRBJ2-1, with D possibly TRBD1 on 5 matching bases. The CDR3 has 13 amino acids. CDR1 is SGHNT, CDR2 YYREEE, per germline (reference sequence). V lost 6 bases and J 3 bases, leaving 10 bases between the germline ends.

In its sample, this clone was seen once. V usage is TRBV28 and J usage is TRBJ1-2, with no clear D. The CDR3 runs 13 residues. The V gene's germline CDR1 is MDHEN and CDR2 SYDVKM. V lost 3 bases to trimming and J lost 2 bases, with 7 bases between them. CDR3 amino acids: CASSLEENYGYTF. Here the CDR3 DNA reads TGTGCCAGCAGTTTGGAGGAAAACTATGGCTACACCTTC.